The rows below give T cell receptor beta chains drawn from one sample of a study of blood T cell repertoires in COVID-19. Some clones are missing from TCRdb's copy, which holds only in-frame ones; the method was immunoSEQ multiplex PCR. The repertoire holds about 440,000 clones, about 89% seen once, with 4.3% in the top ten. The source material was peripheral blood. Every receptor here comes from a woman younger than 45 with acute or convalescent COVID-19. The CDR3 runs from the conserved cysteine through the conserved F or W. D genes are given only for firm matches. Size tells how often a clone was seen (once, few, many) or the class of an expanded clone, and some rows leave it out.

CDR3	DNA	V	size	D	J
CASGQGIEAFF	TGTGCCAGCGGGCAGGGGATTGAAGCTTTCTTT	TRBV6-1	few	NA	TRBJ1-1
CASRTGVQDTQYF	TGTGCCAGCCGCACAGGGGTCCAAGATACGCAGTATTTT	TRBV19	NA	TRBD1	TRBJ2-3
CASSPRSGGSLQETQYF	TGTGCCAGCAGTCCCCGTTCTGGGGGGTCCCTTCAAGAGACCCAGTACTTC	TRBV28	NA	NA	TRBJ2-5
CASSSSRGETQYF	TGTGCCAGCAGTTCCTCCAGGGGGGAGACCCAGTACTTC	TRBV28	few	TRBD1	TRBJ2-5
CAWSVGAHEQYF	TGTGCCTGGAGTGTAGGGGCCCACGAGCAGTACTTC	TRBV30	NA	NA	TRBJ2-7
CASSKSGGTTDTQYF	TGTGCCAGCAGTAAAAGCGGGGGAACGACAGATACGCAGTATTTT	TRBV6-5	NA	TRBD2	TRBJ2-3
CASSPGQGSSYEQYF	TGTGCCAGCAGCCCCGGACAGGGAAGCTCCTACGAGCAGTACTTC	TRBV3-1/TRBV3-2	once	TRBD1	TRBJ2-7
CASSRTLEAFF	TGTGCCAGCAGTCGAACTCTTGAAGCTTTCTTT	TRBV12-3/TRBV12-4	NA	NA	TRBJ1-1
CASSPPAEGGVREQFF	TGTGCCAGCTCACCACCGGCTGAGGGGGGGGTGAGAGAGCAGTTCTTC	TRBV18	once	NA	TRBJ2-1
CATSRDRPGGYNSPLHF	TGTGCCACCAGCAGAGATAGGCCAGGGGGCTATAATTCACCCCTCCACTTT	TRBV15	NA	TRBD1	TRBJ1-6
CASTAGGTSTDTQYF	TGTGCCAGCACCGCTGGGGGGACTAGCACAGATACGCAGTATTTT	TRBV9	NA	NA	TRBJ2-3
CASSIWQNQPQHF	TGTGCCAGTAGTATATGGCAGAATCAGCCCCAGCATTTT	TRBV19	NA	NA	TRBJ1-5
CASSQGLAGFGGEETQYF	TGTGCCAGCAGCCAGGGACTAGCGGGGTTTGGGGGAGAAGAGACCCAGTACTTC	TRBV11-2	NA	TRBD2	TRBJ2-5
CASSYPTSGGSTDTQYF	TGTGCCAGCAGTTACCCCACTAGCGGGGGAAGCACAGATACGCAGTATTTT	TRBV6-2/TRBV6-3	NA	TRBD2	TRBJ2-3
CASSKSSGNEQYF	TGTGCCAGCAGTAAATCAAGCGGAAACGAGCAGTACTTC	TRBV9	NA	NA	TRBJ2-7
CASSILDSDTGELFF	TGTGCCAGTAGTATTTTGGACAGCGACACCGGGGAGCTGTTTTTT	TRBV19	NA	NA	TRBJ2-2
CASSYISGGGFYQPQHF	TGTGCCAGCAGTTACATTTCAGGGGGCGGTTTCTATCAGCCCCAGCATTTT	TRBV6-2/TRBV6-3	NA	TRBD1	TRBJ1-5
CASSYARPKADTQYF	TGTGCCAGCAGTTACGCCAGGCCAAAGGCAGATACGCAGTATTTT	TRBV6-5	NA	NA	TRBJ2-3
CASSAGGDNSPLHF	TGCGCCAGCAGCGCAGGGGGCGACAATTCACCCCTCCACTTT	TRBV5-1	once	TRBD1	TRBJ1-6
CASSIQGASTGELFF	TGTGCCAGCAGCATACAGGGGGCGAGCACCGGGGAGCTGTTTTTT	TRBV7-6	NA	TRBD1	TRBJ2-2
CASSGGQNHNEQFF	TGTGCCAGCAGCGGCGGACAGAACCACAATGAGCAGTTCTTC	TRBV9	NA	NA	TRBJ2-1
CASSQDWRGAISGANVLTF	TGCGCCAGCAGCCAAGATTGGCGGGGGGCGATCTCTGGGGCCAACGTCCTGACTTTC	TRBV4-1	NA	TRBD2	TRBJ2-6
CASSINHGGGAGETQYF	TGTGCCAGTAGTATTAATCATGGCGGGGGGGCGGGTGAGACCCAGTACTTC	TRBV19	NA	TRBD2	TRBJ2-5
CASSFRSGQGNTGELFF	TGCGCCAGCAGCTTTCGAAGTGGACAGGGTAACACCGGGGAGCTGTTTTTT	TRBV5-1	few	TRBD1	TRBJ2-2
CASRSQGAKGYGYTF	TGTGCCAGCAGGTCCCAGGGGGCAAAGGGCTATGGCTACACCTTC	TRBV21-1	NA	NA	TRBJ1-2
CASSLEGLPYYEQYF	TGTGCCAGCAGCTTAGAGGGACTACCCTACTACGAGCAGTACTTC	TRBV7-9	NA	TRBD2	TRBJ2-7
CASSLAGGLFGAEQFF	TGTGCCAGCAGCTTAGCTGGGGGCCTTTTCGGGGCTGAGCAGTTCTTC	TRBV14	NA	NA	TRBJ2-1
CASSPNPGQGAPGYTF	TGTGCCAGCAGCCCCAATCCGGGACAGGGGGCTCCCGGCTACACCTTC	TRBV3-1/TRBV3-2	NA	TRBD1	TRBJ1-2
CASNRNTDGATNEKLFF	TGTGCCAGCAACAGGAACACGGACGGTGCAACTAATGAAAAACTGTTTTTT	TRBV2	NA	NA	TRBJ1-4
CASSFPAGNTIYF	TGTGCCAGCAGCTTCCCCGCAGGGAACACCATATATTTT	TRBV7-2	NA	NA	TRBJ1-3
CASSLGLASYNEQFF	TGTGCCAGCAGCCTGGGACTAGCGAGTTACAATGAGCAGTTCTTC	TRBV9	NA	TRBD2	TRBJ2-1
CASSQVRGAGGRDTQYF	TGCGCCAGCAGCCAAGTCCGTGGGGCAGGGGGCAGGGATACGCAGTATTTT	TRBV4-1	NA	TRBD1	TRBJ2-3
CASSPVRLNTEAFF	TGTGCCAGCAGCCCCGTCCGGTTGAACACTGAAGCTTTCTTT	TRBV7-8	NA	NA	TRBJ1-1
CASSQDQSELAGFLDEQFF	TGCGCCAGCAGCCAAGATCAGTCTGAACTAGCGGGGTTTCTCGATGAGCAGTTCTTC	TRBV4-1	NA	TRBD2	TRBJ2-1
CASSLSVTGNTIYF	TGTGCCAGCAGTTTATCGGTAACTGGAAACACCATATATTTT	TRBV28	NA	NA	TRBJ1-3
CASSLTGFLNTEAFF	TGCGCCAGCAGCTTAACAGGGTTTCTGAACACTGAAGCTTTCTTT	TRBV5-1	NA	NA	TRBJ1-1
CSVQGYGYTF	TGCAGTGTCCAGGGCTATGGCTACACCTTC	TRBV20-1	NA	NA	TRBJ1-2
CASSHPGIGTDTQYF	TGCGCCAGCAGCCATCCAGGGATAGGCACAGATACGCAGTATTTT	TRBV5-1	once	NA	TRBJ2-3
CASSSSREAGQPQHF	TGTGCCAGCAGTTCCTCCAGGGAGGCGGGTCAGCCCCAGCATTTT	TRBV25-1	NA	NA	TRBJ1-5
CASSSGYEAFF	TGTGCCAGCAGTTCGGGGTATGAAGCTTTCTTT	TRBV12-3/TRBV12-4	NA	NA	TRBJ1-1
CASSRTGQGADEKLFF	TGTGCCAGCAGCCGGACAGGACAGGGGGCTGATGAAAAACTGTTTTTT	TRBV14	NA	TRBD1	TRBJ1-4
CASSLGTGQFF	TGTGCCAGCAGCTTAGGGACAGGGCAGTTCTTC	TRBV7-3	NA	TRBD1	TRBJ2-1
CASSALLAVGPLTQYF	TGTGCCAGCAGCGCGTTGCTAGCGGTGGGCCCGCTGACCCAGTACTTC	TRBV11-2	NA	TRBD2	TRBJ2-5
CASADVGGSGYTF	TGTGCCAGCGCGGACGTAGGGGGCAGTGGCTACACCTTC	TRBV3-1/TRBV3-2	NA	TRBD1	TRBJ1-2
CASRGTTNTGELFF	TGTGCCAGCAGAGGGACAACGAACACCGGGGAGCTGTTTTTT	TRBV2	once	NA	TRBJ2-2
CASSHTVHNTEAFF	TGTGCCAGCAGCCACACCGTCCATAACACTGAAGCTTTCTTT	TRBV5-4	NA	NA	TRBJ1-1
CASSRTGGKDTEAFF	TGCGCCAGCAGCCGGACAGGGGGCAAGGACACTGAAGCTTTCTTT	TRBV10-2	once	TRBD1	TRBJ1-1
CASSLALDRGYSPLHF	TGCGCCAGCAGCTTGGCCTTGGACAGGGGGTATTCACCCCTCCACTTT	TRBV5-1	few	TRBD1	TRBJ1-6
CASSKVGGASYEQYF	TGTGCCAGTAGTAAAGTGGGCGGGGCCTCCTACGAGCAGTACTTC	TRBV19	NA	NA	TRBJ2-7
CATSREEGPQHF	TGTGCCACCAGCAGAGAGGAGGGCCCCCAGCATTTT	TRBV15	NA	NA	TRBJ1-5
CASSYSAANYGYTF	TGTGCCAGCAGTTACTCGGCCGCTAACTATGGCTACACCTTC	TRBV6-5	NA	NA	TRBJ1-2
CASSEQGSEQYF	TGTGCCAGCAGTGAACAGGGGAGCGAGCAGTACTTC	TRBV6-1	NA	NA	TRBJ2-7
CATSDPDRGMSGGELFF	TGTGCCACCAGTGATCCCGACAGGGGGATGAGTGGCGGGGAGCTGTTTTTT	TRBV24-1	NA	TRBD1	TRBJ2-2